Listed here are 20 T cell receptor beta chains from one sample, sequenced in a study of blood T cell repertoires in COVID-19. The table came from immunoSEQ multiplex PCR; TCRdb's copy has only in-frame clones and leaves some out. The table has roughly 220,000 clones, approximately 86% seen once; the top ten hold roughly 10%. Sequenced input: peripheral blood. The receptors originated from a woman in her forties or fifties with COVID-19, enrolled during active disease.

Only one count was recorded for this clone. This sequence joins TRBV5-1 and TRBJ1-2; the match to TRBD1 covers 7 bases. Germline V CDR1 and CDR2: SGHRS, YFSETQ. J lost 10 bases, V lost 3 bases, and 9 bases had no gene match. The CDR3 runs to 13 residues. CDR3 sequence (DNA): TGCGCCAGCAGCTGGGGACAGTCCTTTGACTACACCTTC. It yields the protein CASSWGQSFDYTF.

The rearrangement joins TRBV5-1 to TRBJ2-3; D ambiguous. V gave up 1 base and J gave up 0 bases, with 9 bases separating them. Looked up from germline, CDR1 is SGHRS and CDR2 is YFSETQ. CDR3 length: 15 residues. The DNA for the CDR3 is TGCGCCAGCAGCTTGTCACTGGTTAGCACAGATACGCAGTATTTT. Its protein product is CASSLSLVSTDTQYF.

The rearrangement uses TRBV25-1 and TRBJ2-3; D remains unclear. Germline values: CDR1 MGHDK, CDR2 SYGVNS. The CDR3 length is 12 residues. Trimming left V 3 bases short and J 3 bases short, with 4 bases between. This chain's CDR3 is CASSDRTDTQYF. DNA for the CDR3: TGTGCCAGCAGTGATAGAACAGATACGCAGTATTTT.

The rearrangement uses TRBV30 and TRBJ1-2; 7 bases are shared with TRBD1. CDR1 is GTSNPN and CDR2 is SVGIG in the germline V gene (reference sequence). The CDR3 consists of 12 residues. Losses at the gene ends were 4 bases for V and 6 bases for J; bases not matched to a gene: 5. Here the CDR3 DNA reads TGTGCCTGGACAAACAGGGGAGATGGCTACACCTTC. Translated: CAWTNRGDGYTF. Variable domain in full (rest from reference TRBV30 and TRBJ1-2): SQTIHQWPATLVQPVGSPLSLECTVEGTSNPNLYWYRQAAGRGLQLLFYSVGIGQISSEVPQNLSASRPQDRQFILSSKKLLLSDSGFYLCAWTNRGDGYTFGSGTRLTVV.

The CDR3 DNA reads TGTGCCAGCAGCTTAGACCCGGGACAGGGGAACAATGAGCAGTTCTTC. Amino acids: CASSLDPGQGNNEQFF. The V and J genes are TRBV7-6 and TRBJ2-1, with 10 nucleotides matching TRBD1. The CDR3 is 16 residues long. Trimming removed 1 base from V and 5 bases from J; junction bases left unmatched: 5. The germline V gene encodes CDR1 SGHVS and CDR2 FNYEAQ. The whole variable domain, remainder taken from reference TRBV7-6 and TRBJ2-1, is GAGVSQSPRYKVTKRGQDVALRCDPISGHVSLYWYRQALGQGPEFLTYFNYEAQQDKSGLPNDRFSAERPEGSISTLTIQRTEQRDSAMYRCASSLDPGQGNNEQFFGPGTRLTVL.

The chain uses TRBV6-6 and TRBJ2-1, with 8 bases fitting TRBD2. CDR3 length: 17 amino acids. V lost 5 bases to trimming and J lost 4 bases; unmatched junction nucleotides: 13. CDR1 is MNHNY, CDR2 SVGAGI, per germline (reference sequence). The CDR3 sequence: CASSRSLGAGGYNEQFF. Written as DNA, the CDR3 is TGTGCCAGCAGTCGATCCCTCGGGGCGGGGGGATACAATGAGCAGTTCTTC.

The chain employs TRBV2 and TRBJ1-2, with D possibly TRBD1 on 6 matching bases. V lost 4 bases and J 7 bases, leaving 13 bases between the germline ends. Germline V gives CDR1 SNHLY, CDR2 FYNNEI. The CDR3 loop spans 13 amino acids. CDR3 bases: TGTGCCAGCAGTGCACAGGGAAGGGGTGGCTACACCTTC. This codes for CASSAQGRGGYTF.

This chain links TRBV5-1 with TRBJ2-1; 8 bases are a match to TRBD1. V shed 4 bases, J shed 7 bases, and the junction held 25 bases outside the gene matches. CDR1 is SGHRS and CDR2 is YFSETQ in the germline V gene. The CDR3 runs 20 residues. CDR3 DNA: TGCGCCAGCAGCGTTGGGCCAGTCTGGACAGGGTCCCTTCTCGAGAATGAGCAGTTCTTC. It specifies CASSVGPVWTGSLLENEQFF.

V is TRBV27 and J is TRBJ2-7; 7 bases fit TRBD1. The trim removed 5 bases at V and 6 bases at J, leaving 7 bases unmatched. CDR1 and CDR2 from the germline V gene are MNHEY and SMNVEV (reference sequence). This CDR3 is built from 13 residues. This CDR3 reads CASSPQTGLEQYF. CDR3 coding DNA: TGTGCCAGCAGTCCGCAGACAGGGCTCGAGCAGTACTTC.

The CDR3 DNA follows: TGTGCCACCAGTGACCCAGGGGTTAATGAAAAACTGTTTTTT. It encodes CATSDPGVNEKLFF. This chain joins TRBV24-1 and TRBJ1-4, with D tentatively TRBD1 (6 bases). This CDR3 contains 14 residues. Germline assignment: CDR1 KGHDR and CDR2 SFDVKD. Trimming took off 4 bases at V and 4 bases at J, with 9 bases between the two ends.

The chain employs TRBV5-4 and TRBJ2-5; no clear D. V was pared by 0 bases and J by 1 base, with 10 bases between. Germline assignment: CDR1 SGHNT and CDR2 YYREEE (reference sequence). This CDR3 has 15 amino acids. The CDR3 DNA sequence: TGTGCCAGCAGCTTGGCTGGCTGGCTCCAAGAGACCCAGTACTTC. Protein: CASSLAGWLQETQYF. The full variable domain, completed using reference TRBV5-4 and TRBJ2-5, is ETGVTQSPTHLIKTRGQQVTLRCSSQSGHNTVSWYQQALGQGPQFIFQYYREEENGRGNFPPRFSGLQFPNYSSELNVNALELDDSALYLCASSLAGWLQETQYFGPGTRLLVL.

V gene TRBV5-1 combines with J gene TRBJ1-2; 8 bases agree with TRBD1. V trimming: 0 bases; J trimming: 8 bases; junction bases outside the gene matches: 6. Germline V lookup: CDR1 SGHRS, CDR2 YFSETQ. The CDR3 has 14 amino acids. As DNA, the CDR3 is TGCGCCAGCAGCTTGGGACAGGGGATTGGAGGCTACACCTTC. Translating gives CASSLGQGIGGYTF.

This clone has more than one count but fewer than ten. J is TRBJ2-2 and V is TRBV3-1 (or the pseudogene TRBV3-2); 10 positions match TRBD2. Germline assignment: CDR1 LGHDT and CDR2 YNNKEL (reference sequence). With 1 base clipped from V and 1 base from J, the junction kept 6 bases outside the gene matches. This CDR3 has 18 residues. The CDR3 reads CASSQGPSGGQNTGELFF. In DNA form, the CDR3 reads TGTGCCAGCAGCCAAGGACCTAGCGGGGGCCAGAACACCGGGGAGCTGTTTTTT.

This chain joins TRBV11-2 and TRBJ1-6; D is undetermined. CDR1 and CDR2 (germline): SGHAT, FQNNGV. Trimming pared 0 bases from V and 0 bases from J, leaving 15 bases between. The CDR3 consists of 19 residues. The CDR3 DNA reads as TGTGCCAGCAGCTTAGATCGGGAAGGCCAGAGCTCCTATAATTCACCCCTCCACTTT. This gives the protein CASSLDREGQSSYNSPLHF.

The CDR3 sequence is CASSQRDPQDTQYF. CDR3 nucleotide sequence: TGCGCCAGCAGCCAACGGGATCCCCAAGATACGCAGTATTTT. The rearrangement uses TRBV4-3 and TRBJ2-3; TRBD2 is a possible D gene (5 bases). V lost 2 bases to trimming and J lost 5 bases, with 11 bases between them. Per germline, CDR1 LGHNA and CDR2 YSLEER. The CDR3 extends over 14 amino acids.

The rearrangement links TRBV5-1 to TRBJ2-2; D not certain. Germline values: CDR1 SGHRS, CDR2 YFSETQ. V lost 2 bases and J lost 0, with 5 bases in between. This CDR3 comprises 14 residues. CDR3 loop: CASSFLSNTGELFF. The DNA of the CDR3 is TGCGCCAGCAGCTTCCTTTCGAACACCGGGGAGCTGTTTTTT.

The chain recombines TRBV21-1 with TRBJ1-3; the tabulated D call, TRBD1, remains unverified against the DNA. TRBV21-1 corresponds to a pseudogene. The CDR3 is 16 amino acids. For the CDR3, the DNA is TGTGCCAGCAGCAAAAGACAGGGAACCTCTGGAAACACCATATATTTT. This sequence encodes CASSKRQGTSGNTIYF.

The V gene is TRBV6-6, the J gene TRBJ2-2, with TRBD1 as a possible D gene (6 bases). This CDR3 contains 15 residues. The V end was cut by 7 bases, the J end by 6 bases, with 18 bases between. Germline values: CDR1 MNHNY, CDR2 SVGAGI (reference sequence). CDR3 bases: TGTGCCAGCACCCAACAGGGTTTCGGGCCCGGGGAGCTGTTTTTT. It encodes CASTQQGFGPGELFF.

This clone was seen a few times. The rearrangement joins TRBV5-6 to TRBJ1-4, with D possibly matching TRBD1 (6 bases). This CDR3 has 14 residues. The V end was cut by 2 bases, the J end by 3 bases, with 8 bases between. Per germline, CDR1 SGHDT and CDR2 YYEEEE. CDR3 nucleotides: TGTGCCAGCAGCTTCTGGACAGCTAATGAAAAACTGTTTTTT. Its translation is CASSFWTANEKLFF.

The V gene is TRBV11-3, the J gene TRBJ2-1, with 8 bases matching TRBD2. V lost 3 bases to trimming and J lost 7 bases; unmatched junction nucleotides: 14. The CDR3 runs 17 residues. Per the germline V gene, CDR1 is SGHNT and CDR2 is YENEEA. CDR3 protein: CASSFVLTGGPRNEQFF. In DNA, the CDR3 is TGTGCCAGCAGCTTTGTTTTAACGGGGGGGCCGCGGAATGAGCAGTTCTTC.